This T cell receptor beta chain was recorded in a study of cytomegalovirus exposure and HLA in healthy donors. The PCR made use of 60 Vbeta and 13 Jbeta primers. In the source study's methods: Roughly 11 million shared chains were among approximately 80 million unique TCR beta chains counted in a later analysis. Assay: immunoSEQ multiplex PCR; the TCRdb copy retains only in-frame clones and omits some. Clonal size and the V and J genes are those of that table, whereas D and trimming came from the DNA. This table has some 120,000 clones, about 80% appearing once. The CDR3 spans 17 residues. Trimming cost V 1 base and J 9 bases, with 22 bases left between them. Germline CDR1 and CDR2: SGHDN and FVKESK.

The chain links TRBV14 to TRBJ1-3; possible D gene TRBD1, 6 bases. This receptor was taken from a man younger than 40 in good health and CMV-seropositive. Sequencing was performed on PBMCs. CDR3 loop: CASSQGVPWGRVGTIYF. The CDR3 DNA reads as TGTGCCAGCAGCCAAGGCGTCCCGTGGGGGCGAGTGGGCACCATATATTTT.